This T cell receptor (beta chain) was recovered during a study of control samples from healthy donors and cancer patients. Some clones are missing from TCRdb's copy, which holds only in-frame ones; the method was immunoSEQ multiplex PCR. The sample has 260,000 or so clones; around 79% are singletons. This clone has only a few counts. Unmatched junction bases numbered 6, after V lost 5 bases and J lost 6 bases. Germline V lookup: CDR1 MNHEY, CDR2 SVGAGI. The CDR3 totals 13 residues. The material sequenced was PBMCs. The chain combines TRBV6-5 with TRBJ1-2, with 7 bases lining up with TRBD1. The receptor's source is a woman aged 55-75 years with lung cancer. The CDR3 protein is CASSLTGADGYTF. The CDR3 region has the DNA TGTGCCAGCAGTCTAACAGGGGCCGATGGCTACACCTTC.